The 25 T cell receptor beta chains presented below share a single source sample, sequenced in a study of blood T cells in healthy people across ages. The authors ran a second PCR of about 7 to 12 cycles using a sample-barcoded 5' primer and a J-beta primer mix. Each CDR3 protein gets one entry after TCRdb re-called the 5' RACE reads with MiXCR. The sample has about 970,000 distinct CDR3 sequences; roughly 47% are singletons. The sample consisted of blood. The receptors derive from a woman aged 60-75 years in good health.

The genes are TRBV12-3 or TRBV12-4 and TRBJ2-5, with 14 bases aligning to TRBD2. The CDR3 sequence is 14 residues long. Trimming removed 10 bases from V and 11 bases from J; junction bases left unmatched: 12. The CDR3 is CATCPGLAGEKQYF. CDR3 nucleotide sequence: TGTGCCACCTGTCCGGGACTAGCGGGAGAGAAGCAGTACTTC.

This clonotype was recorded a few times. The chain links TRBV7-9 to TRBJ2-2, with 10 bases aligning to TRBD1. Germline assignment: CDR1 SEHNR and CDR2 FQNEAQ (reference sequence). There are 16 residues in the CDR3. Trimming took 4 bases from V and 1 from J; bases not matched to a gene: 3. CDR3 coding DNA: TGTGCCAGCAGCTCCCGGGACAGGGGGAACACCGGGGAGCTGTTTTTT. Encoded protein: CASSSRDRGNTGELFF. The complete variable domain, with remaining parts taken from reference TRBV7-9 and TRBJ2-2, reads DTGVSQNPRHKITKRGQNVTFRCDPISEHNRLYWYRQTLGQGPEFLTYFQNEAQLEKSRLLSDRFSAERPKGSFSTLEIQRTEQGDSAMYLCASSSRDRGNTGELFFGEGSRLTVL.

The sample holds a few counts of this clonotype. The chain combines TRBV12-3 or TRBV12-4 with TRBJ1-2; D is ambiguous. This CDR3 region has 11 residues. The V end was cut by 4 bases, the J end by 7 bases, with 7 bases between. The CDR3 protein is CASSSGIGYTF. The DNA of the CDR3 is TGTGCCAGCAGTTCGGGTATTGGCTACACCTTC.

The chain links TRBV19 to TRBJ2-1, with 10 bases fitting TRBD2. The V segment lost 3 bases and the J segment 3 bases; nucleotides outside the gene matches: 2. This CDR3 is built from 15 residues. CDR1 is LNHDA, CDR2 SQIVND, per germline (reference sequence). The DNA for the CDR3 is TGTGCCAGTAGTATTGGACTAGCGGTCTACAATGAGCAGTTCTTC. It codes for CASSIGLAVYNEQFF.

A note on this clonotype: The junction does not match germline at one end; this may be a read error. The rearrangement uses TRBV7-2 and TRBJ2-7; D unclear. This CDR3 spans 14 amino acids. The germline CDR1 and CDR2 sequences are SGHTA and FQGNSA. The CDR3 here is CANSLSGQLYEQYF. CDR3 DNA: TGTGCCAACAGCTTATCGGGCCAACTCTACGAGCAGTACTTC. The whole variable domain, filled in from reference TRBV7-2 and TRBJ2-7, reads GAGVSQSPSNKVTEKGKDVELRCDPISGHTALYWYRQSLGQGLEFLIYFQGNSAPDKSGLPSDRFSAERTGGSVSTLTIQRTQQEDSAVYLCANSLSGQLYEQYFGPGTRLTVT.

The chain has TRBV20-1 and TRBJ2-7; TRBD1 might be the D (6 bases). The CDR3 has 14 amino acids. CDR1 is DFQATT and CDR2 is SNEGSKA in the germline V gene (reference sequence). The V end lost 6 bases, the J end lost 2 bases, and 17 bases lay between the germline ends. The CDR3 DNA is TGCAGTGCCACTCCGGAGACAGGACCCTACGAGCAGTACTTC. As protein: CSATPETGPYEQYF.

This clonotype appeared once. Mismatch with germline at one junction end may stem from a read error. This chain uses TRBV6-2 or TRBV6-3 with TRBJ2-5, with D tentatively TRBD2 (5 bases). The DNA matches TRBJ2-7 better at its end, which makes the J call doubtful. Per the germline V gene, CDR1 is MNHEY and CDR2 is SVGEGT. The length of the CDR3 is 16 residues. DNA of the CDR3: TGCGCCAGCAGTTACGTCGTGGGAGCGCCCACTTACGAGCAGTACTTC. It codes for CASSYVVGAPTYEQYF.

The J gene is TRBJ2-5, the V gene TRBV7-2, with D perhaps matching TRBD1 (6 bases). The V end lost 1 base, the J end lost 4 bases, and 16 bases lay between the germline ends. The CDR3 contains 16 residues. Germline assignment: CDR1 SGHTA and CDR2 FQGNSA. The CDR3 region has the DNA TGTGCCAGCAGCTTAGTAGGGACAAGCCCCAGAGAGACCCAGTACTTC. Translated, it gives CASSLVGTSPRETQYF. Full variable domain (outside the CDR3, taken from reference TRBV7-2 and TRBJ2-5): GAGVSQSPSNKVTEKGKDVELRCDPISGHTALYWYRQSLGQGLEFLIYFQGNSAPDKSGLPSDRFSAERTGGSVSTLTIQRTQQEDSAVYLCASSLVGTSPRETQYFGPGTRLLVL.

This clonotype has ten or more counts. This chain links TRBV12-3 or TRBV12-4 with TRBJ2-3; D call uncertain. V was cut by 4 bases and J by 6 bases, with 17 bases left in between. The CDR3 runs 15 residues. The CDR3 here is CASSSTTQSRDTQYF. The CDR3 DNA reads as TGTGCCAGCAGTTCCACAACACAGAGCAGGGATACGCAGTATTTT.

This chain uses TRBV11-1 with TRBJ2-1; 14 bases map to TRBD2. The J call is doubtful: the DNA matches TRBJ2-7 better. This CDR3 contains 14 residues. Per germline, CDR1 SGHAT and CDR2 FQDESV (reference sequence). CDR3 residues: CATRGTSGSDEQYF. Written as DNA, the CDR3 is TGTGCCACCAGGGGGACTAGCGGGAGCGATGAGCAGTACTTC.

This clonotype has more than one count but fewer than ten. J is TRBJ2-1 and V is TRBV29-1, with 11 bases aligning to TRBD2. This CDR3 has 12 amino acids. V dropped 5 bases and J dropped 9; count of bases not matched to a gene: 3. Germline V gene data show CDR1 as SQVTM and CDR2 as ANQGSEA. As DNA, the CDR3 is TGCAGCGTTACTAGCGGGAGTCTTGAGCAGTTCTTC. Its translation is CSVTSGSLEQFF.

V is TRBV10-3 and J is TRBJ2-5; 9 bases agree with TRBD1. Germline V CDR1 and CDR2: ENHRY, SYGVKD. The CDR3 runs 13 residues. The V and J ends lost 10 bases and 0 bases, in that order; junction bases with no gene match: 3. CDR3 bases: TGTGCCACGGGACAGGGAAACCAAGAGACCCAGTACTTC. Protein sequence: CATGQGNQETQYF.

This clonotype was counted a few times. The J gene is TRBJ2-1, the V gene TRBV7-9; D call uncertain. The CDR3 length is 11 residues. Germline V lookup: CDR1 SEHNR, CDR2 FQNEAQ (reference sequence). The V and J ends lost 5 bases and 9 bases respectively, with 8 bases between them. The CDR3 DNA follows: TGTGCCAGCAGCCCGATAATTGAGCAGTTCTTC. It is translated as CASSPIIEQFF.

V is TRBV18 and J is TRBJ2-3; TRBD2 agrees at 14 bases. The CDR3 runs 18 residues. Germline CDR1 reads KGHSH; CDR2 reads LQKENI. The ends lost 5 bases at V and 4 bases at J; junction bases unmatched: 11. CDR3 sequence (DNA): TGTGCCAGCTCATGGATCGGGACTAGCGGGAGATCATCAGATACGCAGTATTTT. It yields the protein CASSWIGTSGRSSDTQYF.

In this sample, this clonotype turned up a few times. V and J are TRBV7-9 and TRBJ2-4; D assignment may be TRBD1 or TRBD2 (5 bases each). Germline V CDR1 and CDR2: SEHNR, FQNEAQ (reference sequence). This CDR3 region has 16 residues. V was pared by 4 bases and J by 7 bases, with 20 bases between. The CDR3 is CASSSATGPLRNIQYF. The CDR3 region has the DNA TGTGCCAGCAGCTCGGCGACGGGACCGTTGAGGAACATTCAGTACTTC.

The chain carries TRBV6-5 and TRBJ1-2; 7 bases line up with TRBD1. The germline CDR1 and CDR2 sequences are MNHEY and SVGAGI. This CDR3 is built from 14 residues. V shed 8 bases, J shed 4 bases, and the junction held 10 bases outside the gene matches. The CDR3, as DNA: TGTGCCAGCGGAGGGGGCGTAAGTGTCTATGGCTACACCTTC. Translating gives CASGGGVSVYGYTF.

The rearrangement joins TRBV20-1 to TRBJ1-4; no reliable D call. V was shortened by 3 bases and J by 5 bases, with 13 bases between the two germline ends. Germline lookup yields CDR1 DFQATT and CDR2 SNEGSKA (reference sequence). The CDR3 is 14 residues long. CDR3 loop: CSARFAGKNEKLFF. In DNA form, the CDR3 reads TGCAGTGCTAGGTTTGCGGGCAAGAATGAAAAACTGTTTTTT.

This chain joins TRBV6-5 and TRBJ2-3; perhaps TRBD2 as D (6 bases). The germline CDR1 and CDR2 sequences are MNHEY and SVGAGI. The CDR3 runs 15 residues. With 4 bases removed from V and 3 bases from J, the gap between germline ends came to 14 bases. The CDR3 nucleotides are TGTGCCAGCAGTTCCTCCTCGGAGGGTACAGATACGCAGTATTTT. This sequence encodes CASSSSSEGTDTQYF.

The gene calls are TRBV5-1 and TRBJ2-1; tentative D call: TRBD2 (7 bases). Per the germline V gene, CDR1 is SGHRS and CDR2 is YFSETQ. Trimming removed 0 bases from V and 0 bases from J, with 13 bases in between. The CDR3 has 17 residues. The DNA of the CDR3 is TGCGCCAGCAGCTTGGCCACAGGGAGGGGCTCCTACAATGAGCAGTTCTTC. The encoded protein is CASSLATGRGSYNEQFF.

This clonotype was seen only once. The chain has TRBV6-2 or TRBV6-3 and TRBJ2-3; possible D gene TRBD1, 5 bases. V was cut by 8 bases and J by 0 bases, with 9 bases left in between. The CDR3 has 13 residues. Germline V gene data show CDR1 as MNHEY and CDR2 as SVGEGT. CDR3 loop: CASLRQSTDTQYF. The CDR3, as DNA: TGTGCCAGCCTGAGACAGAGCACAGATACGCAGTATTTT.

The gene calls are TRBV28 and TRBJ2-3; no clear D. This CDR3 is 15 amino acids long. V dropped 5 bases and J dropped 0 bases, with 12 bases sitting between them. Germline loops: CDR1 MDHEN, CDR2 SYDVKM. CDR3 amino acids: CASSPWFYSTDTQYF. In nucleotides, the CDR3 is TGTGCCAGCAGTCCGTGGTTTTACAGCACAGATACGCAGTATTTT.

The chain uses TRBV14 and TRBJ2-3; TRBD1 matches at 7 bases. This CDR3 has 14 residues. Germline V gene sequence: CDR1 SGHDN, CDR2 FVKESK. V lost 1 base and J lost 6; bases outside the gene matches: 4. In DNA, the CDR3 is TGTGCCAGCAGCCAAGCAGGGGGTGGCGATACGCAGTATTTT. Amino acid sequence: CASSQAGGGDTQYF.

The chain employs TRBV3-1 and TRBJ2-4; TRBD2 might be the D (6 bases). Germline CDR1 and CDR2: LGHDT and YNNKEL (reference sequence). The CDR3 is made up of 17 amino acids. Between the trimmed V and J ends, which lost 4 bases and 1 base, there was a span of 17 bases. DNA for the CDR3: TGTGCCAGCAGCCCCGGGAGATGGGAGCGGGCCAAAAACATTCAGTACTTC. Its protein is CASSPGRWERAKNIQYF.

The V call is TRBV28, the J call TRBJ1-6, with D maybe TRBD1 (6 bases). CDR1 MDHEN and CDR2 SYDVKM come from the germline V gene. Trimming left V 2 bases short and J 7 bases short, with 12 bases between. This CDR3 region has 15 residues. The CDR3 DNA follows: TGTGCCAGCAGTTTACCCGGGGACACGAATTCACCCCTCCACTTT. This codes for CASSLPGDTNSPLHF.

V is TRBV7-6 and J is TRBJ2-3; 8 bases fit TRBD2. Germline lookup yields CDR1 SGHVS and CDR2 FNYEAQ. J lost 8 bases, V lost 5 bases, and 3 bases had no gene match. The CDR3 totals 12 residues. The CDR3 coding sequence is TGTGCCAGCAGCCGGGAGGGTCGTACGCAGTATTTT. It translates to CASSREGRTQYF.